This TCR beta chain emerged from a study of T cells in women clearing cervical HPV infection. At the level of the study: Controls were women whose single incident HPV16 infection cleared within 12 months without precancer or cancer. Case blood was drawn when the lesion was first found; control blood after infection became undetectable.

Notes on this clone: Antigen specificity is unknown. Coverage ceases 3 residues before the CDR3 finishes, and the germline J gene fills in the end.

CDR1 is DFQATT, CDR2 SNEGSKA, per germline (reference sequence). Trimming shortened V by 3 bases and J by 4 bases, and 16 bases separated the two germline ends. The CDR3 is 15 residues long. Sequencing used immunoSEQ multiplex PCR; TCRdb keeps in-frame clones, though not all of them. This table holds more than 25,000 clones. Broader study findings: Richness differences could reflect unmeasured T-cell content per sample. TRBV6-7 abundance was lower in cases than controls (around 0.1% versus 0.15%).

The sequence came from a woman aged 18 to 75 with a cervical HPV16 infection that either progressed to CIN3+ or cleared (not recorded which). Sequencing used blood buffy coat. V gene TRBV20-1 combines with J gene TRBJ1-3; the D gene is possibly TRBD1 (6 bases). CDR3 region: CSASEGGPGGNTIYF. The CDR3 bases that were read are TGCAGTGCTAGTGAGGGGGGGCCTGGGGGAAACACC.